This is a list of T cell receptor beta chains from one sample in a study of cytomegalovirus exposure and HLA in healthy donors. Method: immunoSEQ multiplex PCR; TCRdb's copy keeps in-frame clones and lacks some. The table lists roughly 160,000 clones, roughly 76% of them singletons. What was sequenced was PBMCs. These TCRs come from a man aged 55 to 70 in good health and CMV-seronegative. Each CDR3 is given with its conserved first and last residue. A D gene is named only where the DNA matches it firmly. Expanded clones get a size class; other rows say once, few or many, or leave the size out.

>TRBJ2-3|few|.|TRBV28
CASSSYTLDF
TGTGCCAGCAGCAGTTACACCCTGGATTTT
>TRBJ2-1|.|TRBD2|TRBV5-4
CASSGPGGRVNEQFF
TGTGCCAGCAGTGGTCCGGGGGGGCGGGTCAATGAGCAGTTCTTC
>TRBJ1-1|.|.|TRBV11-3
CASSLRQIVKAFF
TGTGCCAGCAGCTTAAGACAGATAGTTAAAGCTTTCTTT
>TRBJ1-4|.|.|TRBV6-5
CASSGLGVPNEKLFF
TGTGCCAGCAGTGGCCTAGGGGTGCCTAATGAAAAACTGTTTTTT
>TRBJ1-1|.|.|TRBV28
CASSPDRASDF
TGTGCCAGCAGTCCCGACAGAGCGAGTGACTTT
>TRBJ2-7|.|TRBD2|TRBV4-3
CASSRGRPGEQYF
TGCGCCAGCAGCCGCGGGAGGCCTGGCGAGCAGTACTTC
>TRBJ2-7|.|TRBD1|TRBV4-1
CASSQDSGRGTPYEQYF
TGCGCCAGCAGCCAAGATTCGGGCAGGGGGACCCCCTACGAGCAGTACTTC
>TRBJ2-7|.|TRBD1|TRBV15
CATSKAGTGIDEQYF
TGTGCCACCAGCAAGGCCGGGACAGGGATAGACGAGCAGTACTTC
>TRBJ2-5|.|.|TRBV27
CASSSLDRTGTQYF
TGTGCCAGCAGTTCACTGGACAGAACCGGGACCCAGTACTTC
>TRBJ1-1|.|.|TRBV4-1
CASSQEGGGTEAFF
TGCGCCAGCAGCCAAGAGGGAGGGGGGACTGAAGCTTTCTTT
>TRBJ1-6|.|.|TRBV15
CATSRDMSSYNSPLHF
TGTGCCACCAGCAGAGATATGAGCTCCTATAATTCACCCCTCCACTTT
>TRBJ2-3|.|.|TRBV25-1
CARTTEDTQYF
TGTGCCAGAACCACTGAAGATACGCAGTATTTT
>TRBJ2-2|.|TRBD2|TRBV7-3
CASSSILGGTGELFF
TGTGCCAGCAGTTCCATTTTGGGAGGGACCGGGGAGCTGTTTTTT
>TRBJ2-6|.|.|TRBV14
CASSLLVATGANVLTF
TGTGCCAGCAGCCTATTAGTCGCCACTGGGGCCAACGTCCTGACTTTC
>TRBJ2-7|.|.|TRBV11-2
CASSLFEFYEQYF
TGTGCCAGCAGCTTATTTGAGTTCTACGAGCAGTACTTC
>TRBJ2-1|.|.|TRBV7-2
CASSLPFREQFF
TGTGCCAGCAGCTTACCGTTCCGTGAGCAGTTCTTC
>TRBJ1-2|.|.|TRBV6-8
CASTHEGGGYTF
TGTGCCAGCACCCACGAGGGCGGAGGCTACACCTTC
>TRBJ1-1|.|.|TRBV6-1
CASSVGGLGAFF
TGTGCCAGCAGTGTCGGGGGATTGGGAGCTTTCTTT
>TRBJ2-7|.|.|TRBV19
CASRGPGDYEQYF
TGTGCCAGTAGAGGTCCAGGGGACTACGAGCAGTACTTC
>TRBJ2-3|.|TRBD2|TRBV7-8
CASSSTSGGEYF
TGTGCCAGCAGCAGCACTAGCGGGGGGGAGTATTTT
>TRBJ1-2|.|.|TRBV7-8
CASSFFAADRPNGYTF
TGTGCCAGCAGCTTTTTCGCCGCAGACAGGCCCAATGGCTACACCTTC
>TRBJ2-7|.|TRBD1|TRBV18
CASSHGTGEAYEQYF
TGTGCCAGCTCACACGGGACAGGGGAAGCCTACGAGCAGTACTTC
>TRBJ2-5|.|.|TRBV11-2
CASRRGETQYF
TGTGCCAGCCGCCGAGGGGAGACCCAGTACTTC
>TRBJ1-4|.|.|TRBV7-9
CASSSGGNSNEKLFF
TGTGCCAGCAGCTCCGGAGGGAATAGTAATGAAAAACTGTTTTTT
>TRBJ2-2|few|TRBD1|TRBV6-5
CASSDRDTGELFF
TGTGCCAGCAGTGACAGGGACACCGGGGAGCTGTTTTTT
>TRBJ1-5|.|TRBD1|TRBV28
CASSPGTGVQPQHF
TGTGCCAGCAGCCCCGGGACAGGGGTTCAGCCCCAGCATTTT
>TRBJ1-5|.|TRBD1|TRBV27
CASSFDRVQPQHF
TGTGCCAGCAGTTTTGACAGGGTTCAGCCCCAGCATTTT
>TRBJ2-7|.|TRBD1|TRBV7-2
CASSLGNTGVHEQYF
TGTGCCAGCAGCTTAGGAAACACAGGGGTACACGAGCAGTACTTC
>TRBJ1-4|.|TRBD1|TRBV30
CAWRTGTGKQGEKLFF
TGTGCCTGGCGCACCGGGACAGGGAAACAAGGCGAAAAACTGTTTTTT
>TRBJ2-1|once|.|TRBV4-3
CASSQERTNYNEQFF
TGCGCCAGCAGCCAAGAACGGACAAACTACAATGAGCAGTTCTTC
>TRBJ2-1|.|TRBD2|TRBV4-2
CASSPPGGEHNEQFF
TGTGCCAGCAGCCCCCCGGGGGGGGAGCACAATGAGCAGTTCTTC
>TRBJ1-2|.|TRBD1|TRBV4-1
CASSQDPGQAHYGYTF
TGCGCCAGCAGCCAAGACCCGGGACAGGCCCACTATGGCTACACCTTC
>TRBJ2-5|.|TRBD2|TRBV7-2
CASAIGRARETQYF
TGTGCCAGCGCCATAGGGAGGGCCAGAGAGACCCAGTACTTC
>TRBJ1-1|.|.|TRBV2
CASSFWEGPSNTEAFF
TGTGCCAGCAGTTTTTGGGAGGGCCCTTCGAACACTGAAGCTTTCTTT
>TRBJ1-3|.|.|TRBV10-2
CASSEQGGGNTIYF
TGCGCCAGCAGCGAACAGGGCGGCGGAAACACCATATATTTT
>TRBJ1-2|.|.|TRBV28
CASSGQPPSNYGYTF
TGTGCCAGCAGTGGACAGCCACCATCTAACTATGGCTACACCTTC
>TRBJ2-5|few|TRBD2|TRBV7-9
CSSSSPRGGETQYF
TGTTCCAGCAGCTCCCCGCGGGGGGGGGAGACCCAGTACTTC
>TRBJ2-1|once|TRBD2|TRBV5-6
CASSFTSGTAYNEQFF
TGTGCCAGCAGCTTTACTAGCGGGACAGCTTACAATGAGCAGTTCTTC
>TRBJ2-7|.|.|TRBV28
CASSLRGYGSSYEQYF
TGTGCCAGCAGTTTAAGAGGGTACGGGAGCTCCTACGAGCAGTACTTC
>TRBJ2-3|.|.|TRBV6-5
CASTKIQDTQYF
TGTGCCAGCACCAAGATCCAGGATACGCAGTATTTT
>TRBJ2-5|.|.|TRBV28
CASRVGGHEETQYF
TGTGCCAGCAGAGTGGGTGGGCACGAAGAGACCCAGTACTTC
>TRBJ2-2|few|TRBD1|TRBV5-1
CASATGRGQSGELFF
TGCGCCAGCGCTACCGGCAGGGGGCAATCCGGGGAGCTGTTTTTT
>TRBJ2-5|.|TRBD1|TRBV2
CASGSDRAAETQYF
TGTGCCAGCGGTTCTGACAGGGCTGCAGAGACCCAGTACTTC
>TRBJ1-2|.|TRBD1|TRBV18
CASSPTFPGQQITF
TGTGCCAGCTCACCAACCTTTCCGGGACAGCAAATTACCTTC
>TRBJ1-1|.|TRBD1|TRBV19
CASSTTGGTEAFF
TGTGCCAGTAGTACCACAGGGGGGACTGAAGCTTTCTTT
>TRBJ2-1|.|TRBD2|TRBV9
CASSVGTSGYNEQFF
TGTGCCAGCAGCGTAGGGACTAGCGGTTACAATGAGCAGTTCTTC
>TRBJ2-1|.|TRBD2|TRBV7-9
CASSSITGTSIYEQFF
TGTGCCAGCAGCTCAATAACCGGGACTAGCATATATGAGCAGTTCTTC
>TRBJ2-1|.|TRBD2|TRBV7-2
CASSLVGSGRSSYNEQFF
TGTGCCAGCAGCTTAGTCGGTAGCGGGAGGAGCTCCTACAATGAGCAGTTCTTC
>TRBJ2-7|.|.|TRBV7-9
CASSPTNRDYEQYF
TGTGCCAGCAGCCCAACTAACAGGGACTACGAGCAGTACTTC